The clone carrying this TCR beta chain was recorded a few times. Its matching antigen is unknown. V lost 0 bases, J lost 3 bases, and 7 bases stayed unmatched. Germline lookup yields CDR1 SGHNT and CDR2 YENEEA. The length of the CDR3 is 17 residues. The data are from a study of OX40 agonist ivuxolimab in advanced cancers. Study overall: The drug used for patients, ivuxolimab, was an agonistic anti-OX40 (CD134) antibody. Therapy given before enrollment (anti-PD-1, anti-PD-L1 or anti-CTLA-4) was allowed, and 30% to 50% had some. Study-level results: Dosing at 0.1 to 3.0 mg/kg was accompanied by clonal expansion of CD4+ and CD8+ blood T cells by week 6.

Libraries were prepared by immunoSEQ multiplex PCR; TCRdb keeps only in-frame clonotypes and omits some of them. Of over 35,000 clones detected, 82% appear once; the ten largest clones hold roughly 25%. The receptor was derived from an adult with an advanced solid tumor such as melanoma, head and neck, liver or kidney cancer. The gene calls are TRBV11-3 and TRBJ2-2, with 7 bases matching TRBD1. The source was CD4+ or CD8+ T cells sorted from blood, collected in a trial of the OX40 agonist ivuxolimab. For the CDR3, the DNA is TGTGCCAGCAGCTTAGATCAGGGGACAGAAGACACCGGGGAGCTGTTTTTT. Translation gives CASSLDQGTEDTGELFF. Together with reference TRBV11-3 and TRBJ2-2, the CDR3 gives the full variable domain: EAGVVQSPRYKIIEKKQPVAFWCNPISGHNTLYWYLQNLGQGPELLIRYENEEAVDDSQLPKDRFSAERLKGVDSTLKIQPAELGDSAVYLCASSLDQGTEDTGELFFGEGSRLTVL.